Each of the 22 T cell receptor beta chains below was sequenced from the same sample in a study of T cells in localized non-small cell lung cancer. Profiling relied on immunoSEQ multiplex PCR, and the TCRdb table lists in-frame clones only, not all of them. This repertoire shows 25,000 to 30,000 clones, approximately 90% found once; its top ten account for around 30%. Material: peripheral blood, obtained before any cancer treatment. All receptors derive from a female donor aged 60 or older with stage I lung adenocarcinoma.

CDR3 region: CASSPQTGTSYNEQFF. The CDR3 nucleotides read TGTGCCAGCAGTCCCCAAACCGGGACTAGCTACAATGAGCAGTTCTTC. V is TRBV27 and J is TRBJ2-1, with 8 nucleotides matching TRBD2. Germline CDR1 is MNHEY and CDR2 is SMNVEV (reference sequence). CDR3 length equals 16 residues. The J segment lost 3 bases and the V segment lost 5 bases, leaving 9 bases of the junction unmatched.

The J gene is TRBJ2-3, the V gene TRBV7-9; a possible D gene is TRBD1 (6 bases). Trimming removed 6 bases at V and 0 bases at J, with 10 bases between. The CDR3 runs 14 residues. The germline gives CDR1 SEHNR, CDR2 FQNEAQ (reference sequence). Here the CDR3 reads CASRPGQSTDTQYF. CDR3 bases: TGTGCCAGCAGACCAGGACAGAGCACAGATACGCAGTATTTT.

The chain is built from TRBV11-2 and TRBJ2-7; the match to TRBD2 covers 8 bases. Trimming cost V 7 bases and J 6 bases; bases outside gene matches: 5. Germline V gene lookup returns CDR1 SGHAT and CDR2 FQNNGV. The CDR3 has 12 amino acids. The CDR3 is CASTPGGSEQYF. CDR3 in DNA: TGTGCCAGCACCCCGGGGGGGTCCGAGCAGTACTTC.

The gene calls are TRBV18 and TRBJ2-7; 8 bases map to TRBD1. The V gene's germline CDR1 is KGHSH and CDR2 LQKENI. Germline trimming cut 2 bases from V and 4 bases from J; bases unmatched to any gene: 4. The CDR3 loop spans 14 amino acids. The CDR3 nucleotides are TGTGCCAGCTCACCAGGGACAGGTTTGTACGAGCAGTACTTC. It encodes CASSPGTGLYEQYF. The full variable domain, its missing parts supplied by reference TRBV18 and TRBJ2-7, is NAGVMQNPRHLVRRRGQEARLRCSPMKGHSHVYWYRQLPEEGLKFMVYLQKENIIDESGMPKERFSAEFPKEGPSILRIQQVVRGDSAAYFCASSPGTGLYEQYFGPGTRLTVT.

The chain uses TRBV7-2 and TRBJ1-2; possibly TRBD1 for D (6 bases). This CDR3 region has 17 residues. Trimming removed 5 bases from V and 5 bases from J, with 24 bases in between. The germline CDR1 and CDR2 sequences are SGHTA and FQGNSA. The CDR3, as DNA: TGTGCCAGCAGCGTGAACCTCAGGGGCTTCAGTTTTTATGGCTACACCTTC. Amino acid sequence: CASSVNLRGFSFYGYTF. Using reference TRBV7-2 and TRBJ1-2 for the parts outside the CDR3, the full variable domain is GAGVSQSPSNKVTEKGKDVELRCDPISGHTALYWYRQSLGQGLEFLIYFQGNSAPDKSGLPSDRFSAERTGGSVSTLTIQRTQQEDSAVYLCASSVNLRGFSFYGYTFGSGTRLTVV.

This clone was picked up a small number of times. This CDR3 is CASSSDVTDYGYTF. The CDR3 bases are TGTGCCAGCAGCTCCGACGTGACCGACTATGGCTACACCTTC. The chain employs TRBV5-4 and TRBJ1-2; D ambiguous. V was clipped by 3 bases and J by 3 bases, with 12 bases between them. This CDR3 spans 14 amino acids. Germline loops: CDR1 SGHNT, CDR2 YYREEE (reference sequence).

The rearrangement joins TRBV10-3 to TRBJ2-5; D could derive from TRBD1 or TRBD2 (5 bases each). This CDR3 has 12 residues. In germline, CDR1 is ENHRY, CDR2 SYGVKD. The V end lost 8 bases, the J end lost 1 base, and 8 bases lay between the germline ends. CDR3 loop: CAIGTPQETQYF. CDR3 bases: TGTGCCATCGGGACGCCCCAAGAGACCCAGTACTTC.

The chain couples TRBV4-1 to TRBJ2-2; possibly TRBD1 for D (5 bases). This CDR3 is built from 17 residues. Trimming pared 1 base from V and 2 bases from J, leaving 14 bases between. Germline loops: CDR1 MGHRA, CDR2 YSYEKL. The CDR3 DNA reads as TGCGCCAGCAGCCAAGGGGGCGCCAGGCGCAACACCGGGGAGCTGTTTTTT. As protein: CASSQGGARRNTGELFF.

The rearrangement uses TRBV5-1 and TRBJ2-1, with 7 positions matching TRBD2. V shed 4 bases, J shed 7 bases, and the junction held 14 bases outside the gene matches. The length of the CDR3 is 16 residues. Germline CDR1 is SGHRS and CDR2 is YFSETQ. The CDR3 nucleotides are TGCGCCAGCAGCCCAGCGGGCGTGGCGGGGGATAATGAGCAGTTCTTC. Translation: CASSPAGVAGDNEQFF.

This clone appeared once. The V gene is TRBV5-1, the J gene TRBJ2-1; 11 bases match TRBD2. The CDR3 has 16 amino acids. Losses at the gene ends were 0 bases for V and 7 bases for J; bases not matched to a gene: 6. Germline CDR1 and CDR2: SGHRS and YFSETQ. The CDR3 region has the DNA TGCGCCAGCAGCTTGGTCCTAGCGGGGGGATGGAATGAGCAGTTCTTC. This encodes CASSLVLAGGWNEQFF.

The CDR3 bases are TGTGCCAGCAGGGTCGACAGGTCTACAGATACGCAGTATTTT. Residues: CASRVDRSTDTQYF. The rearrangement uses TRBV2 and TRBJ2-3; a weak D match, TRBD1 (6 bases). V was clipped by 6 bases and J by 3 bases, with 13 bases between them. Germline-derived CDR1 and CDR2 are SNHLY and FYNNEI. CDR3 length: 14 amino acids. Full variable domain (remainder filled in from reference TRBV2 and TRBJ2-3): EPEVTQTPSHQVTQMGQEVILRCVPISNHLYFYWYRQILGQKVEFLVSFYNNEISEKSEIFDDQFSVERPDGSNFTLKIRSTKLEDSAMYFCASRVDRSTDTQYFGPGTRLTVL.

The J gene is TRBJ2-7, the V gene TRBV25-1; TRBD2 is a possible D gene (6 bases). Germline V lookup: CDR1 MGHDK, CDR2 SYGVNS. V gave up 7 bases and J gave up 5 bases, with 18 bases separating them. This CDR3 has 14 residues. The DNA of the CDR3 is TGTGCCAGCACCGAAGGAGGGCCCTGGGACGAGCAGTACTTC. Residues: CASTEGGPWDEQYF.

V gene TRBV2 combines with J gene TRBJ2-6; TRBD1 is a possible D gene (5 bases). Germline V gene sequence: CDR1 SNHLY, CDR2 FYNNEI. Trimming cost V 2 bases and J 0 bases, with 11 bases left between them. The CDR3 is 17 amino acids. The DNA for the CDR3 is TGTGCCAGCAGTGAAAGGGGTCTTAGCTCTGGGGCCAACGTCCTGACTTTC. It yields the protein CASSERGLSSGANVLTF.

For the CDR3, the DNA is TGTGCCAGCAGCCAAGAAGACAGCTGGAACACTGAAGCTTTCTTT. Amino acid sequence: CASSQEDSWNTEAFF. V usage is TRBV14 and J usage is TRBJ1-1; tentatively, D is TRBD1 (5 bases). The CDR3 loop spans 15 amino acids. V shed 0 bases and J shed 1 base, with 9 bases lying between them. CDR1 and CDR2 from the germline V gene are SGHDN and FVKESK.

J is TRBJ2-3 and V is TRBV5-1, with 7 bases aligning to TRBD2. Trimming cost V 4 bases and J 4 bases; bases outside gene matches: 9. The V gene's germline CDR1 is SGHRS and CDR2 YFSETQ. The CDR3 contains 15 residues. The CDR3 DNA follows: TGCGCCAGCAGCAGAATACCGGGAGGATCAGATACGCAGTATTTT. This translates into CASSRIPGGSDTQYF.

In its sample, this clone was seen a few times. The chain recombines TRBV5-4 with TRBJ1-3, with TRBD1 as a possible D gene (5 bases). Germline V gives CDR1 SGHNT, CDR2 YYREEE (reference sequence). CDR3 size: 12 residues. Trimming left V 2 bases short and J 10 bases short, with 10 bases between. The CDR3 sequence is CASSFRGETIYF. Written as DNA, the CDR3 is TGTGCCAGCAGCTTTAGGGGTGAAACCATATATTTT.

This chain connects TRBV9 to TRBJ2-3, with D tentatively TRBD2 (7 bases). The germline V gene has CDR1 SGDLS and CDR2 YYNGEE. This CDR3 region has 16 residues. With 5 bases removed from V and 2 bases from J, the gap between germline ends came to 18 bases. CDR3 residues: CASRGGAVSSTDTQYF. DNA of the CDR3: TGTGCCAGCAGAGGGGGGGCAGTTAGTTCCACAGATACGCAGTATTTT.

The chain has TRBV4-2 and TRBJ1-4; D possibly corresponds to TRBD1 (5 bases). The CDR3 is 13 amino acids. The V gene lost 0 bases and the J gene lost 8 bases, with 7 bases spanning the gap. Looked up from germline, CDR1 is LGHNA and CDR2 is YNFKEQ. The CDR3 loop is CASSQEEGEKLFF. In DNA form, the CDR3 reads TGTGCCAGCAGCCAAGAGGAGGGGGAAAAACTGTTTTTT.

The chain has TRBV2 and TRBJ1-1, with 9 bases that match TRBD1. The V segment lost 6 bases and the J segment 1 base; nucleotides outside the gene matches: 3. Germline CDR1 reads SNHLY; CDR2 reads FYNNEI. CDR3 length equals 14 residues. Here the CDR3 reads CASSGTGRNTEAFF. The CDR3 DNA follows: TGTGCCAGCAGCGGGACAGGGAGGAACACTGAAGCTTTCTTT.

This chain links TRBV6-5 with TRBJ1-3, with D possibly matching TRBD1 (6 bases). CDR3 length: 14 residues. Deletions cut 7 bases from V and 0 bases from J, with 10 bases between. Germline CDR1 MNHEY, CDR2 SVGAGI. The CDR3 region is CASKVRGSGNTIYF. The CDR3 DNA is TGTGCCAGCAAGGTCAGGGGCTCTGGAAACACCATATATTTT.

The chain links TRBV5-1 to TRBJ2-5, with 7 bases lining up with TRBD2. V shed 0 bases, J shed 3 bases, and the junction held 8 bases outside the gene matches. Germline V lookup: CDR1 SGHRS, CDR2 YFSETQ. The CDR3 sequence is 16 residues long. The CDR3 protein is CASSLAPSGTKETQYF. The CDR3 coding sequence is TGCGCCAGCAGCTTGGCCCCTAGCGGCACCAAAGAGACCCAGTACTTC.

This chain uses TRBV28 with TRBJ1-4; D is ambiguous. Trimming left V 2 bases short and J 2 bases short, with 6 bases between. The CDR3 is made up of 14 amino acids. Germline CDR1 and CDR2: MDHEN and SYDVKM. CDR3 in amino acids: CASSLVHTNEKLFF. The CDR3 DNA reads TGTGCCAGCAGTTTAGTGCACACTAATGAAAAACTGTTTTTT.